The 4 T cell receptor beta chains below all came from one sample that was sequenced in a study of beta chain features in type 1 diabetes. TCRB transcripts that were expressed got sequenced, as all of the isolated RNA had been reverse transcribed. Generated by immunoSEQ multiplex PCR, the TCRdb table keeps only in-frame clones and is missing some. Seen here are 300,000 or so clones, 7.5% to 9% observed once, and the top ten hold around 0.44%. The specimen was central memory CD4+ T cells from blood. Every receptor here comes from a woman aged 18-29 years in good health.

This clone was counted only a few times. V and J are TRBV13 and TRBJ2-3, with no clear D. CDR3 size: 13 residues. V shed 5 bases and J shed 1 base, with 7 bases lying between them. CDR1 and CDR2 (germline): PRHDT, FYEKMQ (reference sequence). The CDR3 sequence is CASSPRGTDTQYF. The CDR3 region has the DNA TGTGCCAGCAGCCCCCGCGGCACAGATACGCAGTATTTT.

This clone showed up just a few times. J is TRBJ2-3 and V is TRBV18; D unclear. CDR3 length: 14 residues. The V gene lost 2 bases and the J gene lost 2 bases, with 8 bases spanning the gap. The germline CDR1 and CDR2 sequences are KGHSH and LQKENI. The CDR3 coding sequence is TGTGCCAGCTCACCATCCCCGATCACAGATACGCAGTATTTT. Protein: CASSPSPITDTQYF.

This clone was found a few times. The chain recombines TRBV28 with TRBJ1-5; D is unclear. Trimming took off 3 bases at V and 7 bases at J, with 13 bases between the two ends. Per the germline V gene, CDR1 is MDHEN and CDR2 is SYDVKM. The CDR3 is 14 amino acids. The CDR3 region is CASSFVSGVQPQHF. In DNA form, the CDR3 reads TGTGCCAGCAGTTTTGTCAGCGGGGTGCAGCCCCAGCATTTT.

This clone was seen a handful of times. CDR3 sequence reads: CASGGIRDRGTDTQYF. CDR3 nucleotides: TGTGCCAGCGGGGGAATTCGGGACAGGGGGACAGATACGCAGTATTTT. The chain has TRBV27 and TRBJ2-3; 11 bases align to TRBD1. Trimming took 8 bases from V and 3 from J; bases not matched to a gene: 10. Germline V lookup: CDR1 MNHEY, CDR2 SMNVEV (reference sequence). CDR3 length: 16 residues.